These 15 T cell receptor beta chains came from one sample sequenced in a study of OX40 agonist ivuxolimab in advanced cancers. TCRdb's table, derived via immunoSEQ multiplex PCR, lists solely in-frame clones and lacks some. Of roughly 71,000 clones in the sample, 85% are singletons; the top ten hold 0.8% to 1%. The material was CD4+ or CD8+ T cells sorted from blood, obtained in a trial of the OX40 agonist ivuxolimab. The receptors here all came from an adult with an advanced solid tumor such as melanoma, head and neck, liver or kidney cancer.

CDR3 coding DNA: TGTGCCTGGAGGATCAGGGGGCTGGACGAGCAGTACTTC. Amino acid sequence: CAWRIRGLDEQYF. The chain recombines TRBV30 with TRBJ2-7; 8 bases are a match to TRBD1. J lost 5 bases, V lost 3 bases, and 6 bases had no gene match. CDR1 is GTSNPN and CDR2 is SVGIG in the germline V gene (reference sequence). The CDR3 sequence is 13 residues long.

V is TRBV5-1 and J is TRBJ2-5, with 10 nucleotides matching TRBD2. Germline V CDR1 and CDR2: SGHRS, YFSETQ. The CDR3 runs to 15 residues. V lost 1 base, J lost 2 bases, and 2 bases stayed unmatched. The CDR3, as DNA: TGCGCCAGCAGCTTGAATAGCGGGGGGCAAGAGACCCAGTACTTC. This translates into CASSLNSGGQETQYF.

The J gene is TRBJ1-2, the V gene TRBV2; the match to TRBD1 covers 8 bases. The CDR3 length is 14 residues. Unmatched junction bases numbered 14, after V lost 9 bases and J lost 8 bases. Germline values: CDR1 SNHLY, CDR2 FYNNEI. The CDR3 sequence: CASLTDREFEGYTF. CDR3 coding DNA: TGTGCCAGTCTTACGGACAGGGAGTTTGAGGGCTACACCTTC.

This chain joins TRBV28 and TRBJ1-3; 7 bases match TRBD1. Germline CDR1 is MDHEN and CDR2 is SYDVKM. The CDR3 is 15 amino acids. The ends lost 5 bases at V and 3 bases at J; junction bases unmatched: 7. The CDR3 DNA is TGTGCCAGCAGTAACACAGGGGCTCGTGGAAACACCATATATTTT. Its translation is CASSNTGARGNTIYF.

This chain connects TRBV7-9 to TRBJ2-7; perhaps TRBD2 as D (6 bases). With 5 bases removed from V and 6 bases from J, the gap between germline ends came to 14 bases. CDR3 size: 13 residues. From germline, CDR1 is SEHNR and CDR2 FQNEAQ (reference sequence). The CDR3 nucleotides read TGTGCCAGCAGCCGCGGAAACGGGGGCGAGCAGTACTTC. This codes for CASSRGNGGEQYF.

The chain couples TRBV18 to TRBJ1-3; D is ambiguous. Between the trimmed V and J ends, which lost 6 bases and 0 bases, there was a span of 12 bases. Germline-derived CDR1 and CDR2 are KGHSH and LQKENI. The CDR3 consists of 15 residues. The CDR3 DNA reads TGTGCCAGCTCCCCCGTACCGTACTCTGGAAACACCATATATTTT. Translation gives CASSPVPYSGNTIYF.

This rearrangement joins TRBV29-1 to TRBJ2-1; a weak D match, TRBD2 (5 bases). The V and J ends lost 8 bases and 0 bases respectively, with 11 bases between them. Germline CDR1 and CDR2: SQVTM and ANQGSEA. The CDR3 has 13 amino acids. The CDR3 nucleotides are TGCAGCACACGCGGGTCCTCCTACAATGAGCAGTTCTTC. Encoded protein: CSTRGSSYNEQFF.

The rearrangement uses TRBV13 and TRBJ2-3; D is undetermined. V was pared by 2 bases and J by 6 bases, with 6 bases between. From germline, CDR1 is PRHDT and CDR2 FYEKMQ (reference sequence). The CDR3 loop spans 12 amino acids. Here the CDR3 DNA reads TGTGCCAGCAGCTTAATCATGGATACGCAGTATTTT. Translated: CASSLIMDTQYF.

The CDR3: CASSSLGRSQRDYNEQFF. CDR3 DNA: TGTGCCAGCAGCTCCTTAGGTAGATCACAGCGGGACTACAATGAGCAGTTCTTC. The V gene is TRBV11-2, the J gene TRBJ2-1; 7 bases align to TRBD2. Trimming took 4 bases from V and 3 from J; bases not matched to a gene: 15. This CDR3 has 18 residues. CDR1 is SGHAT and CDR2 is FQNNGV in the germline V gene. The full variable domain, its missing parts supplied by reference TRBV11-2 and TRBJ2-1, is EAGVAQSPRYKIIEKRQSVAFWCNPISGHATLYWYQQILGQGPKLLIQFQNNGVVDDSQLPKDRFSAERLKGVDSTLKIQPAKLEDSAVYLCASSSLGRSQRDYNEQFFGPGTRLTVL.

This clone was recorded a few times. The chain has TRBV28 and TRBJ2-7; no clear D gene. Germline lookup yields CDR1 MDHEN and CDR2 SYDVKM. This CDR3 is 14 amino acids long. The V gene lost 3 bases and the J gene lost 4 bases, with 13 bases spanning the gap. The CDR3 reads CASSLLLTSYEQYF. Written as DNA, the CDR3 is TGTGCCAGCAGTTTGCTCTTGACGTCTTACGAGCAGTACTTC.

The chain recombines TRBV7-2 with TRBJ2-5; D assignment may be TRBD1 or TRBD2 (5 bases each). The CDR3 has 13 residues. CDR1 and CDR2 from the germline V gene are SGHTA and FQGNSA. Trimming pared 0 bases from V and 6 bases from J, leaving 8 bases between. The CDR3 coding sequence is TGTGCCAGCAGCTTAGCCGGGGCGAAGACCCAGTACTTC. It translates to CASSLAGAKTQYF.

The gene calls are TRBV18 and TRBJ2-7; either TRBD1 or TRBD2 may fit D (5 bases each). With 6 bases removed from V and 3 bases from J, the gap between germline ends came to 15 bases. CDR3 length: 14 amino acids. Germline values: CDR1 KGHSH, CDR2 LQKENI. The chain's CDR3 is CASSLRDGHYEQYF. The CDR3 bases are TGTGCCAGCTCGCTCCGGGACGGACACTACGAGCAGTACTTC.

The genes are TRBV11-2 and TRBJ2-2; 8 bases are shared with TRBD1. V was clipped by 2 bases and J by 1 base; unmatched bases: 6. The germline gives CDR1 SGHAT, CDR2 FQNNGV. The CDR3 is made up of 17 amino acids. For the CDR3, the DNA is TGTGCCAGCAGCTTAATAACCGGGACAGGGAACACCGGGGAGCTGTTTTTT. Protein sequence: CASSLITGTGNTGELFF.

V usage is TRBV5-1 and J usage is TRBJ1-2; 9 bases are shared with TRBD1. Germline values: CDR1 SGHRS, CDR2 YFSETQ. J lost 4 bases, V lost 4 bases, and 8 bases had no gene match. The CDR3 has 15 residues. The CDR3, as DNA: TGCGCCAGCAGCACGACTCCGGGACAGGGCTATGGCTACACCTTC. Amino acid sequence: CASSTTPGQGYGYTF.

V is TRBV15 and J is TRBJ1-3, with a weak D call TRBD1 (6 bases). Trimming pared 5 bases from V and 2 bases from J, leaving 22 bases between. The V gene's germline CDR1 is LNHNV and CDR2 YYDKDF (reference sequence). The CDR3 runs 18 residues. The CDR3 DNA sequence: TGTGCCACCAGCCGCCATAAGAGGTTGGGGGCGGCTGGAAACACCATATATTTT. Its translation is CATSRHKRLGAAGNTIYF. Full variable domain (rest looked up from reference TRBV15 and TRBJ1-3): DAMVIQNPRYQVTQFGKPVTLSCSQTLNHNVMYWYQQKSSQAPKLLFHYYDKDFNNEADTPDNFQSRRPNTSFCFLDIRSPGLGDTAMYLCATSRHKRLGAAGNTIYFGEGSWLTVV.